This T cell receptor (beta chain) is from a study of cytomegalovirus exposure and HLA in healthy donors. The PCR had 60 Vbeta and 13 Jbeta primers. Sequencing was performed with immunoSEQ multiplex PCR; in TCRdb, only in-frame clones are kept and a portion is missing. The sample has 100,000 to 150,000 clones, around 78% seen once. This clone was observed a handful of times. This CDR3 is 13 amino acids long. Losses at the gene ends were 4 bases for V and 7 bases for J; bases not matched to a gene: 5. Germline assignment: CDR1 SGHDT and CDR2 YYEEEE. The source material was PBMCs. The genes are TRBV5-6 and TRBJ1-2, with TRBD1 matching over 9 bases. The sequence was collected from a man between 18 and 29 years old in good health and CMV-seropositive. The CDR3 reads CASSRDRDIGYTF. Written as DNA, the CDR3 is TGTGCCAGCAGCCGGGACAGGGACATTGGCTACACCTTC.